This entry features one TCR beta chain sequence. The donors (healthy individuals) were bone marrow donors. At collection, donors were nominally healthy, but unrecorded immune exposures were probable. This PCR relied on a set of 60 Vbeta primers and 13 Jbeta primers. Sequencing used immunoSEQ multiplex PCR; TCRdb keeps in-frame clones, though not all of them. The sample holds 110,000 to 150,000 clones, around 86% seen once. This sample was included in a study of cytomegalovirus exposure and HLA in healthy donors. CDR1 and CDR2 from the germline V gene are MNHNS and SASEGT. The CDR3 extends over 15 amino acids. V lost 7 bases and J lost 0, with 14 bases in between.

This chain joins TRBV6-1 and TRBJ2-3, with D possibly matching TRBD1 (5 bases). The sequenced sample was PBMCs. The sequence came from a female donor in good health and CMV-seronegative. CDR3 residues: CASNAGMGSTDTQYF. CDR3 DNA sequence: TGTGCCAGCAATGCAGGGATGGGAAGCACAGATACGCAGTATTTT.